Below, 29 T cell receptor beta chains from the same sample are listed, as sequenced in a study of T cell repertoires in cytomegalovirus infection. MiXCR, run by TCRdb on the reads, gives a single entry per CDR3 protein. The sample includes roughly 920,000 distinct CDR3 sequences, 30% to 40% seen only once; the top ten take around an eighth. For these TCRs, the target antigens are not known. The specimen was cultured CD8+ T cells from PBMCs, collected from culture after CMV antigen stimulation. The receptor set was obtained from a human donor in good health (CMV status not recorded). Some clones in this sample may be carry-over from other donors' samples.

The CDR3 region has the DNA TGTGCCAGCAGCTCGTGGACAGGGCCCTCCTACAATGAGCAGTTCTTC. Its protein is CASSSWTGPSYNEQFF. This chain joins TRBV7-2 and TRBJ2-1, with 8 positions matching TRBD1. The germline V gene encodes CDR1 SGHTA and CDR2 FQGNSA. The V and J ends lost 4 bases and 0 bases, in that order; junction bases with no gene match: 5. This CDR3 comprises 16 residues.

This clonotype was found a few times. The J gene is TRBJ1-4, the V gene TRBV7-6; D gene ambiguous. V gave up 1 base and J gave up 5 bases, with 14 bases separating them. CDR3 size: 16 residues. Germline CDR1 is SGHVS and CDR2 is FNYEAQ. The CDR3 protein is CASSLEKLSRNEKLFF. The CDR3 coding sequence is TGTGCCAGCAGCTTAGAGAAGCTCAGTCGAAATGAAAAACTGTTTTTT.

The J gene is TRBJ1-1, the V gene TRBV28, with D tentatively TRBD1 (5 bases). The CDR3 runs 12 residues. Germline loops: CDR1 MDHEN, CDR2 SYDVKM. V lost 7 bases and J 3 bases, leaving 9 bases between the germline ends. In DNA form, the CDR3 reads TGTGCCAGCACGGGACGGGACACTGAAGCTTTCTTT. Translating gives CASTGRDTEAFF.

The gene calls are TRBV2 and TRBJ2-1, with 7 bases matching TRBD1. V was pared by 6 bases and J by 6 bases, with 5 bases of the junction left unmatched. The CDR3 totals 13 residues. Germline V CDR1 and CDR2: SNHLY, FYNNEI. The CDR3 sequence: CASSGQVINEQFF. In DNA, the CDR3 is TGTGCCAGCAGCGGACAGGTTATCAATGAGCAGTTCTTC.

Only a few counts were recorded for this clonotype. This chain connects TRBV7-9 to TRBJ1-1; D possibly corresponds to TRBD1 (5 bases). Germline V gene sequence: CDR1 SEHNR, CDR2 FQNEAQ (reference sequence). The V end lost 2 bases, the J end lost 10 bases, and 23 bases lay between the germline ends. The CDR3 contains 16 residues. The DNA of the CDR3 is TGTGCCAGCAGCTTATTAGGGGCACCGAGGAATGTCGGAGCTTTCTTT. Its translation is CASSLLGAPRNVGAFF. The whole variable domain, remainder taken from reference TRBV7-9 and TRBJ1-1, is DTGVSQNPRHKITKRGQNVTFRCDPISEHNRLYWYRQTLGQGPEFLTYFQNEAQLEKSRLLSDRFSAERPKGSFSTLEIQRTEQGDSAMYLCASSLLGAPRNVGAFFGQGTRLTVV.

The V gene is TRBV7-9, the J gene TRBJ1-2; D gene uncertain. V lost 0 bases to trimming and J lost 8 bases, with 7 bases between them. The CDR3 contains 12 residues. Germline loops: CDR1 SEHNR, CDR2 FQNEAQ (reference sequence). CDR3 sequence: CASSLAEGGYTF. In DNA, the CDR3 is TGTGCCAGCAGCTTAGCTGAGGGCGGCTACACCTTC.

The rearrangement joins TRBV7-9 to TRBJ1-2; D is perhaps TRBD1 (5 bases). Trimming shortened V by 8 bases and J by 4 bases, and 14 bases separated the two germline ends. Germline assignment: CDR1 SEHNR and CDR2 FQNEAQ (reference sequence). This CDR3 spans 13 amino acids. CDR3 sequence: CASFGGRSYGYTF. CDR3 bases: TGTGCCAGCTTCGGGGGTAGAAGCTATGGCTACACCTTC.

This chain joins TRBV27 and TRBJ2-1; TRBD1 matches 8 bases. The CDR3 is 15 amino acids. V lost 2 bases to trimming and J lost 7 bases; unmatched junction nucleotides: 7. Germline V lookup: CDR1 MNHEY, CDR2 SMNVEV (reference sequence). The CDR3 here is CASSLRQGAGNEQFF. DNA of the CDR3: TGTGCCAGCAGTTTAAGGCAGGGGGCCGGTAATGAGCAGTTCTTC.

The CDR3 sequence: CASSPGQGLAYNEQFF. The CDR3 DNA reads as TGTGCCAGCAGCCCCGGTCAGGGACTTGCCTACAATGAGCAGTTCTTC. The chain couples TRBV5-3 to TRBJ2-1; D may be TRBD2 (6 bases). TRBV5-3 is placed among ORFs of uncertain function. The CDR3 covers 16 residues. Trimming stripped 8 bases from V and 2 bases from J, with 20 bases between.

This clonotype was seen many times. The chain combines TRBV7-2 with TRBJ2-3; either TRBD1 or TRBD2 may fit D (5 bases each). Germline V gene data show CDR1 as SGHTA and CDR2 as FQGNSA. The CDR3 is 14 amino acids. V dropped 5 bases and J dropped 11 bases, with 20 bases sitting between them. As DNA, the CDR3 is TGTGCCAGCAGCCCCCGGGGCCCTGATACTTGGCAGTATTTT. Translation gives CASSPRGPDTWQYF. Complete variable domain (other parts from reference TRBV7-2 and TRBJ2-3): GAGVSQSPSNKVTEKGKDVELRCDPISGHTALYWYRQSLGQGLEFLIYFQGNSAPDKSGLPSDRFSAERTGGSVSTLTIQRTQQEDSAVYLCASSPRGPDTWQYFGPGTRLTVL.

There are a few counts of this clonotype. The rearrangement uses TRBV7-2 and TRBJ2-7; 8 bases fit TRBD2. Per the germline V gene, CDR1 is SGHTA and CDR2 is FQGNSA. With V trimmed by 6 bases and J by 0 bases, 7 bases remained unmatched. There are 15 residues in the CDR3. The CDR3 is CASSLLAETSYEQYF. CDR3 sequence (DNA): TGTGCCAGCAGTCTACTAGCGGAAACCTCCTACGAGCAGTACTTC.

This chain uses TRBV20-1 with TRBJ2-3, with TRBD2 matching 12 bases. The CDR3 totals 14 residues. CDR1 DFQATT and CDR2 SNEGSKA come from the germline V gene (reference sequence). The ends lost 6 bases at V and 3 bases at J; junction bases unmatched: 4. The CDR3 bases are TGCAGTGCCAGGACTAGCGGGGCGACAGATACGCAGTATTTT. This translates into CSARTSGATDTQYF.

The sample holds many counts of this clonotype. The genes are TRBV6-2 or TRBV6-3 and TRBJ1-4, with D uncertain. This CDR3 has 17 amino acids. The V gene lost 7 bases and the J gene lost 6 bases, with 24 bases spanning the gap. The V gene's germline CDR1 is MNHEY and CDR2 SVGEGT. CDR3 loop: CASTYSGLLAVDEKLFF. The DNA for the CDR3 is TGTGCCAGCACGTATTCGGGTTTGCTTGCTGTGGATGAAAAACTGTTTTTT.

CDR3 coding DNA: TGTGCCAGTAGTATCGGGGGACTAGCGGGGGGGCCGGGTACCCGGGAGCTGTTTTTT. Translating gives CASSIGGLAGGPGTRELFF. The rearrangement links TRBV19 to TRBJ2-2; 16 nucleotides match TRBD2. The germline gives CDR1 LNHDA, CDR2 SQIVND (reference sequence). The trim removed 3 bases at V and 9 bases at J, leaving 13 bases unmatched. The length of the CDR3 is 19 residues.

In DNA form, the CDR3 reads TGTGCCAGCAGCTTCGAACGGAACACTGAAGCTTTCTTT. Its translation: CASSFERNTEAFF. V gene TRBV13 combines with J gene TRBJ1-1; no clear D. From germline, CDR1 is PRHDT and CDR2 FYEKMQ (reference sequence). V was clipped by 3 bases and J by 1 base, with 6 bases between them. The CDR3 sequence is 13 residues long.

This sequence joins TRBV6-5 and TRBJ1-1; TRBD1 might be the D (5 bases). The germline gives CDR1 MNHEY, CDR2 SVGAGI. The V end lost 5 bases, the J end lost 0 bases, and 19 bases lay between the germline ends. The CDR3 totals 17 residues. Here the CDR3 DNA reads TGTGCCAGCAGTACGCTCCCAGGGAATGGGATGAACACTGAAGCTTTCTTT. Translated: CASSTLPGNGMNTEAFF.

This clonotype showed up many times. CDR3 in DNA: TGTGCCAGCAGCCACGTGACTAGCGGTGAATCCTACAATGAGCAGTTCTTC. This encodes CASSHVTSGESYNEQFF. The V and J genes are TRBV14 and TRBJ2-1, with 9 bases identical to TRBD2. The CDR3 is made up of 17 amino acids. CDR1 is SGHDN and CDR2 is FVKESK in the germline V gene. Unmatched junction bases numbered 7, after V lost 3 bases and J lost 1 base. The variable domain in full, completed from reference TRBV14 and TRBJ2-1, reads EAGVTQFPSHSVIEKGQTVTLRCDPISGHDNLYWYRRVMGKEIKFLLHFVKESKQDESGMPNNRFLAERTGGTYSTLKVQPAELEDSGVYFCASSHVTSGESYNEQFFGPGTRLTVL.

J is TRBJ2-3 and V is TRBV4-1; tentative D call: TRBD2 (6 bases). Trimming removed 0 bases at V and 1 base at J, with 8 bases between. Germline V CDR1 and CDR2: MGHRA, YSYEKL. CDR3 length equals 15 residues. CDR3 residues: CASSQEKRGTDTQYF. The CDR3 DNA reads TGCGCCAGCAGCCAAGAGAAGCGGGGCACAGATACGCAGTATTTT.

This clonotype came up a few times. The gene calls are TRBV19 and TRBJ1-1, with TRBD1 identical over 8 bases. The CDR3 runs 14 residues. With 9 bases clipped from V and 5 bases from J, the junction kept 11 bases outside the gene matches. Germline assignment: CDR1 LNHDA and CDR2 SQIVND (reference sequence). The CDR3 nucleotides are TGTGCCAGCCACCGACAGGGGTTAGCGACTGAAGCTTTCTTT. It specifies CASHRQGLATEAFF.

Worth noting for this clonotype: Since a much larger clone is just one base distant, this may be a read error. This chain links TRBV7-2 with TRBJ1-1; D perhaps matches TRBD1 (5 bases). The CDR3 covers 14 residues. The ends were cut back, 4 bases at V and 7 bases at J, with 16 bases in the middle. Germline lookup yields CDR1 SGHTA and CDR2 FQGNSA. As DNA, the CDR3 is TGTGCCAGCAGCTATCGGGGGGGATATAGTGAAGCTTTCTTT. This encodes CASSYRGGYSEAFF.

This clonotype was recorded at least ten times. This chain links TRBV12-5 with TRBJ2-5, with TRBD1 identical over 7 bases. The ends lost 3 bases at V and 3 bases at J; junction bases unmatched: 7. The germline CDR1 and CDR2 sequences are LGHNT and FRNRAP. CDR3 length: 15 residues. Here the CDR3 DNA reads TGTGCTAGTGGTTTATTTACAGGGGCTGAAGAGACCCAGTACTTC. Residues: CASGLFTGAEETQYF.

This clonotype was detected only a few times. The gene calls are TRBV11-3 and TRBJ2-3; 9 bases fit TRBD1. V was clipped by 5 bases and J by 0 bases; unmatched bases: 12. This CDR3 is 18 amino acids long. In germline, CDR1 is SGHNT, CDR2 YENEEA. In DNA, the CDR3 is TGTGCCAGCAGCCGCCGGGACAGGGATCCCCTTAGCACAGATACGCAGTATTTT. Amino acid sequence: CASSRRDRDPLSTDTQYF.

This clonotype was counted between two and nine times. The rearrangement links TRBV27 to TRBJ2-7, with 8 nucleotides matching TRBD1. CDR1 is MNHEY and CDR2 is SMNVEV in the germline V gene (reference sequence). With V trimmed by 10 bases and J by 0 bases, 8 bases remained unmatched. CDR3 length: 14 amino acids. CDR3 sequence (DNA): TGTGCCACCCTTCGGACAGGGTACTCCTACGAGCAGTACTTC. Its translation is CATLRTGYSYEQYF.

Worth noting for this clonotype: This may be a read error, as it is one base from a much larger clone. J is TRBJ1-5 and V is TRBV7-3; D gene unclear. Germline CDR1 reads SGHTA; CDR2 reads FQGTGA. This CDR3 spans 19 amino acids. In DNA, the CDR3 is TGTGCCAACAGCCTAGTCCCGGGGTCATTAAGGAGAGGCAATCAGCCCCAGCATTTT. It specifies CANSLVPGSLRRGNQPQHF.

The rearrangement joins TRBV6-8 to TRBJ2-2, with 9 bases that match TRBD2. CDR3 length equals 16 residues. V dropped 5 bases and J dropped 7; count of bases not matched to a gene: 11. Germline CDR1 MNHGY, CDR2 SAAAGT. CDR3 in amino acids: CASSPPRSGGSGELFF. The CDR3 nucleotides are TGTGCCAGCAGTCCTCCCCGTAGCGGGGGAAGCGGGGAGCTGTTTTTT.

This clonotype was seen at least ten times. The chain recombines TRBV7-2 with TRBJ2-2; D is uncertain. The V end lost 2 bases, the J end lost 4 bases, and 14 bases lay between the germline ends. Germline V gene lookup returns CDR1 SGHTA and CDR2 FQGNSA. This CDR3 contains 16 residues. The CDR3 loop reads CASSLNSLRRTGELFF. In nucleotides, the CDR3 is TGTGCCAGCAGCTTAAACTCGCTTCGGCGCACCGGGGAGCTGTTTTTT.

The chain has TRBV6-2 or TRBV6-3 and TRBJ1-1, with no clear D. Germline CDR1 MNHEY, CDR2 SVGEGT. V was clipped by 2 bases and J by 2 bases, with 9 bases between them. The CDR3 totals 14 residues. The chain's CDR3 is CASSYPNFNTEAFF. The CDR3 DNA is TGTGCCAGCAGTTACCCGAATTTTAACACTGAAGCTTTCTTT.

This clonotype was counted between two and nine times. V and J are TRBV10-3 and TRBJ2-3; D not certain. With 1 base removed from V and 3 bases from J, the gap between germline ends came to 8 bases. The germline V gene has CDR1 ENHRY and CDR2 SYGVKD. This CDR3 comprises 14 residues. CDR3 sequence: CAISEFPSTDTQYF. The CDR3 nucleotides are TGTGCCATCAGTGAGTTCCCGTCGACAGATACGCAGTATTTT.

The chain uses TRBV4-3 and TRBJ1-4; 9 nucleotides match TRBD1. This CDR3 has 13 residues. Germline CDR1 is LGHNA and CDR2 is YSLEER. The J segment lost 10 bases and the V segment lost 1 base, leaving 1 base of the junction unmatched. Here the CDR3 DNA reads TGCGCCAGCAGCCAAGGGACAGGGGTAAAACTGTTTTTT. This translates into CASSQGTGVKLFF.